The present T cell receptor beta chain was sequenced within a study of blood T cell repertoires in COVID-19. Study in general: Whether acute or convalescent, the COVID-19 samples came from the United States, Italy and Spain. T cells, B-cell-depleted T cells, or PBMCs provided the cDNA or gDNA that served as material.

This CDR3 contains 12 residues. The protocol was immunoSEQ multiplex PCR, while the TCRdb copy is restricted to in-frame clones and leaves out a portion. The sample contains around 80,000 clones, about three quarters of which appear only once. This chain uses TRBV12-3 or TRBV12-4 with TRBJ2-2; possibly TRBD1 for D (5 bases). The receptor was derived from a man aged 45 to 65 with active or convalescent COVID-19. Sequencing input: peripheral blood. CDR3 in amino acids: CASGADTGELFF. For the CDR3, the DNA is TGTGCGAGTGGGGCAGACACCGGGGAGCTGTTTTTT.